The clone carrying this TCR beta chain was seen more than once but under ten times. The data were taken from a study of OX40 agonist ivuxolimab in advanced cancers. As for the study in general: Ivuxolimab, an antibody acting as an agonist of OX40 (CD134), was used to treat patients.

Between the trimmed V and J ends, which lost 2 bases and 4 bases, there was a span of 6 bases. CDR3 length: 13 residues. Per germline, CDR1 KGHSH and CDR2 LQKENI. TCRdb's copy holds only in-frame clones and misses some; the assay was immunoSEQ multiplex PCR. The repertoire holds some 72,000 clones, with around 90% as singletons. Source: CD4+ or CD8+ T cells sorted from blood, taken in a trial of the OX40 agonist ivuxolimab. The sequence was collected from an adult with an advanced solid tumor such as melanoma, head and neck, liver or kidney cancer. This chain uses TRBV18 with TRBJ2-1; D gene ambiguous. CDR3 DNA: TGTGCCAGCTCACCAACTTCGTACAATGAGCAGTTCTTC. The encoded protein is CASSPTSYNEQFF.